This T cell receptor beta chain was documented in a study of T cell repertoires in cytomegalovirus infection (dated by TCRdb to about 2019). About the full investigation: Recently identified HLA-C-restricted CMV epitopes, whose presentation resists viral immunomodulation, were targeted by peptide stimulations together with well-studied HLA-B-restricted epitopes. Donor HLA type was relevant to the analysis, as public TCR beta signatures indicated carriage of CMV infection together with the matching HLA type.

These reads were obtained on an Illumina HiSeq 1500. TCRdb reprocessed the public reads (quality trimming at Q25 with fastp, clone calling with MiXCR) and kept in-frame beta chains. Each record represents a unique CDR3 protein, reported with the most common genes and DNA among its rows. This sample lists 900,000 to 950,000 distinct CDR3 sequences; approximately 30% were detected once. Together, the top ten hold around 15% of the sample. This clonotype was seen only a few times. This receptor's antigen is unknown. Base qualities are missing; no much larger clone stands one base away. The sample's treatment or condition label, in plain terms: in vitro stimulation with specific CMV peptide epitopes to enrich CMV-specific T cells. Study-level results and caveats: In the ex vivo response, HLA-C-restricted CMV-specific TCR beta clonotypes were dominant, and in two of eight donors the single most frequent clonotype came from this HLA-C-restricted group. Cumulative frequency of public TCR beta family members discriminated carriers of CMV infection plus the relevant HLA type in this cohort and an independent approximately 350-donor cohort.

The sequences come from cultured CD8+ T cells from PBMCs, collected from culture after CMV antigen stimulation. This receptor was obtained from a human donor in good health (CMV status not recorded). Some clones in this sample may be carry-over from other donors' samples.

The bases read TGTGCCAGCAGCTTAGCGGGACAGAGAGCTAACTATGGCTACACCTTC. This translates into CASSLAGQRANYGYTF. Recombination connected TRBV7-9 to TRBJ1-2; TRBD1 matches 7 bases in the middle. The CDR3 numbers 16 residues from cysteine through phenylalanine. This entry keeps only the CDR3 DNA: 48 bases, framed from base 1. The junction shows trimming of 0 bases on V and 0 bases on J, and the gene matches do not reach 4 bases of it. In the germline V gene (reference sequence), CDR1 corresponds to SEHNR and CDR2 to FQNEAQ.